This T cell receptor (beta chain) derives from a study of blood T cell repertoires in COVID-19. Study summary: Acute-phase and convalescent COVID-19 samples originated in the United States, Italy and Spain. Sources were T cells, B-cell-depleted T cells, or PBMCs; the material itself was cDNA or gDNA.

The repertoire was sequenced with immunoSEQ multiplex PCR; TCRdb's copy has only in-frame clones and lacks some. The sample has about 190,000 clones; around 80% are singletons. The CDR3 length is 12 residues. Germline assignment: CDR1 SGDLS and CDR2 YYNGEE. The germline V and J ends were trimmed by 3 bases and 10 bases, with 11 bases remaining between them. This receptor was taken from a man aged 25-40 years with active or convalescent COVID-19. Material: peripheral blood. The rearrangement uses TRBV9 and TRBJ2-1; D is ambiguous. DNA for the CDR3: TGTGCCAGCAGCGAGAGCCTATACGAGCAGTTCTTC. Amino acids: CASSESLYEQFF. Based on the CDR3 plus reference TRBV9 and TRBJ2-1, the full variable domain is DSGVTQTPKHLITATGQRVTLRCSPRSGDLSVYWYQQSLDQGLQFLIQYYNGEERAKGNILERFSAQQFPDLHSELNLSSLELGDSALYFCASSESLYEQFFGPGTRLTVL.